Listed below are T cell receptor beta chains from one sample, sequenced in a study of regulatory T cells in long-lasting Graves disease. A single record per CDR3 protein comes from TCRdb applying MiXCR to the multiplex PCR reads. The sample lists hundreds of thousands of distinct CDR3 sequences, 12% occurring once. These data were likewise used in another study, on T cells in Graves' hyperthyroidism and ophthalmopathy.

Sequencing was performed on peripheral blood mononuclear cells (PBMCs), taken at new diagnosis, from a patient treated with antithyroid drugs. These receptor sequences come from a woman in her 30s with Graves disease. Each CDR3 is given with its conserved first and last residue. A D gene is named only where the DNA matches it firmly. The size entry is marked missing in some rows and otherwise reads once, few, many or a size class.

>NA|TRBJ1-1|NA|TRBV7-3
CASSLSRGAEAFF
TGTGCCAGCAGCTTAAGTAGGGGCGCTGAAGCTTTCTTT
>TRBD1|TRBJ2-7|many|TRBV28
CASSLEQGAGEQYF
TGTGCCAGCAGTTTGGAACAGGGGGCTGGCGAGCAGTACTTC
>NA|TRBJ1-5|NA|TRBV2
CAGGGETFSNQPQHF
TGTGCCGGCGGCGGGGAGACATTTAGCAATCAGCCCCAGCATTTT
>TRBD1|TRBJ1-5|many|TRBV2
CATKQGAHQPQHF
TGTGCCACGAAACAGGGGGCCCATCAGCCCCAGCATTTT
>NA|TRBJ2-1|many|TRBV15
CATSRDGLSNEQFF
TGTGCCACCAGCAGAGATGGACTATCAAATGAGCAGTTCTTC
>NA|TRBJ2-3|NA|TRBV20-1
CSAVWDATDTQYF
TGCAGTGCGGTATGGGACGCCACAGATACGCAGTATTTT
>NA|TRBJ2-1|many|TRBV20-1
CSVTALNEQFF
TGCAGTGTAACGGCTCTCAATGAGCAGTTCTTC
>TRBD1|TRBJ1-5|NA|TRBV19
CASSLDRDSNQPQHF
TGTGCCAGTAGTTTAGACAGGGATAGCAATCAGCCCCAGCATTTT
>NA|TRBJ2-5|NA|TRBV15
CATSRDPGQQETQYF
TGTGCCACCAGCAGAGATCCAGGGCAACAAGAGACCCAGTACTTC
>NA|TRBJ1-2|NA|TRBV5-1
CASSRDIISNYGYTF
TGCGCCAGCAGCCGGGACATTATTTCTAACTATGGCTACACCTTC
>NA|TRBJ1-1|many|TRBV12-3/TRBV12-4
CASSSPWGANEAFF
TGTGCCAGCAGTTCACCGTGGGGGGCGAATGAAGCTTTCTTT
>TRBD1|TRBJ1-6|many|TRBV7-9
CASSPLPGQGSSPLHF
TGTGCCAGCAGCCCATTACCGGGACAGGGCTCTTCACCCCTCCACTTT
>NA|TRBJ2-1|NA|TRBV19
CASNMGLYNEQFF
TGTGCCAGTAATATGGGGCTCTACAATGAGCAGTTCTTC
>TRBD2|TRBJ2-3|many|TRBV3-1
CASSQHQTSGSADTQYF
TGTGCCAGCAGCCAGCACCAGACTAGCGGGAGTGCAGATACGCAGTATTTT
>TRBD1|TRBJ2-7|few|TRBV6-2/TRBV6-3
CASSYEWQGAGEQYF
TGTGCCAGCAGTTACGAGTGGCAGGGGGCAGGGGAGCAGTACTTC
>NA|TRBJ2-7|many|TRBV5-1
CASSESGVYEQYF
TGCGCCAGCAGCGAAAGCGGAGTTTACGAGCAGTACTTC
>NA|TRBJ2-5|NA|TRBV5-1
CASSLRGSEKETQYF
TGCGCCAGCAGCTTGAGGGGATCGGAAAAAGAGACCCAGTACTTC
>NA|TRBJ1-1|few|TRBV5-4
CASSFGAFLNTEAFF
TGTGCCAGCAGCTTTGGAGCCTTCCTGAACACTGAAGCTTTCTTT
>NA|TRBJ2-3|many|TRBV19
CASSMGVTSTDTQYF
TGTGCCAGTAGTATGGGCGTAACTAGCACAGATACGCAGTATTTT
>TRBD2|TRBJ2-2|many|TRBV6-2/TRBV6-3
CASSYSRLAVTGELFF
TGTGCCAGCAGTTACTCGAGGCTAGCGGTCACCGGGGAGCTGTTTTTT
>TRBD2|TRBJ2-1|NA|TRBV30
CACSSGSYNEQFF
TGTGCCTGTTCCAGCGGGAGCTACAATGAGCAGTTCTTC
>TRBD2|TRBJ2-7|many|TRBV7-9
CASSPPLGLGSYEQYF
TGTGCCAGCAGCCCCCCCCTAGGACTAGGCTCCTACGAGCAGTACTTC
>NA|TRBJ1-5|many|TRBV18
CASSPLSRSRGGQPQHF
TGTGCCAGCTCACCACTTAGTCGCTCTAGGGGAGGTCAGCCCCAGCATTTT
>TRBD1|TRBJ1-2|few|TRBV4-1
CASSQGTGITYGYTF
TGCGCCAGCAGCCAAGGGACAGGCATCACCTATGGCTACACCTTC
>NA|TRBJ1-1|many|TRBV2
CASLNPLTANTEAFF
TGTGCCAGCTTAAACCCCCTTACAGCGAACACTGAAGCTTTCTTT
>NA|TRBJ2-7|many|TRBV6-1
CASSEVPVSSYEQYF
TGTGCCAGCAGTGAAGTGCCGGTAAGCTCCTACGAGCAGTACTTC
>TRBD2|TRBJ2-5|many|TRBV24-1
CATSDQGDVAGVTQYF
TGTGCCACCAGTGACCAAGGGGACGTGGCGGGAGTAACCCAGTACTTC
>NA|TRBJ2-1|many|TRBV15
CATSRVRTLVYNEQFF
TGTGCCACCAGCAGGGTCCGGACACTAGTCTACAATGAGCAGTTCTTC
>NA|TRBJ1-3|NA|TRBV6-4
CASSDPGTTLPGNTIYF
TGTGCCAGCAGTGACCCCGGGACGACTTTACCTGGAAACACCATATATTTT
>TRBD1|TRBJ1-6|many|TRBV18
CASATGTGGNNSPLHF
TGTGCCAGCGCCACCGGGACAGGGGGTAACAATTCACCCCTCCACTTT
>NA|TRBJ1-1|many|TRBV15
CATSFGGLKLTEAFF
TGTGCCACCAGCTTCGGGGGGTTGAAGCTAACTGAAGCTTTCTTT
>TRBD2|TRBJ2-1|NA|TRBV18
CASSPPGGRAYNEQFF
TGTGCCAGCTCACCACCCGGAGGGAGGGCCTACAATGAGCAGTTCTTC
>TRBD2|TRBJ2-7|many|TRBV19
CASTAAGVEEQYF
TGTGCCAGTACGGCAGCGGGAGTAGAAGAGCAGTACTTC
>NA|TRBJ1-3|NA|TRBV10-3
CAISADGNTIYF
TGTGCCATCAGTGCGGATGGAAACACCATATATTTT
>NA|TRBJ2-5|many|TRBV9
CASSALQGAGFETQYF
TGTGCCAGCAGCGCCTTACAGGGCGCGGGGTTTGAGACCCAGTACTTC
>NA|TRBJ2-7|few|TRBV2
CASSRNEQYF
TGTGCCAGCAGTAGGAACGAGCAGTACTTC
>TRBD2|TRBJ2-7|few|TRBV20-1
CSAGRAGSSYEQYF
TGCAGTGCCGGAAGAGCGGGAAGCTCCTACGAGCAGTACTTC
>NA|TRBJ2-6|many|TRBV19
CASIGGRFSGANVLTF
TGTGCAAGTATAGGGGGGCGGTTCTCTGGGGCCAACGTCCTGACTTTC
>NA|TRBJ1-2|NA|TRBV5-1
CVSSLDTATNGYTF
TGCGTCAGCAGCTTGGATACAGCAACGAATGGCTACACCTTC
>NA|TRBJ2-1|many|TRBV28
CASIRSPYNEQFF
TGTGCCAGCATTCGTTCCCCCTACAATGAGCAGTTCTTC
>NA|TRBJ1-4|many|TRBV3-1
CASSPLQGWDEKLFF
TGTGCCAGCAGCCCGCTGCAGGGTTGGGATGAAAAACTGTTTTTT
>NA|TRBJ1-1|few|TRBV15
CATSRESKNTEAFF
TGTGCCACCAGCAGGGAATCGAAGAACACTGAAGCTTTCTTT
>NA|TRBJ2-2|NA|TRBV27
CASSFTGAYTGELFF
TGTGCCAGCAGTTTTACGGGGGCCTACACCGGGGAGCTGTTTTTT
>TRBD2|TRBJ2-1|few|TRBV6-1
CASSEISGVYNEQFF
TGTGCCAGCAGTGAAATTAGCGGGGTCTACAATGAGCAGTTCTTC
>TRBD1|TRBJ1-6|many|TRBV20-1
CSAGRGQGNSPLHF
TGCAGTGCTGGGAGGGGGCAGGGCAATTCACCCCTCCACTTT
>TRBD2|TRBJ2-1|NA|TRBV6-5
CASSYQILAGEYNEQFF
TGTGCCAGCAGTTACCAAATACTAGCGGGCGAGTACAATGAGCAGTTCTTC
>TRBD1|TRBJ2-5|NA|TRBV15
CATSASGTGSETQYF
TGTGCCACCAGCGCTTCCGGGACAGGGAGCGAGACCCAGTACTTC
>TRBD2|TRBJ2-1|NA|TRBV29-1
CSAGEREGYNEQFF
TGCAGCGCCGGGGAGCGGGAGGGTTACAATGAGCAGTTCTTC
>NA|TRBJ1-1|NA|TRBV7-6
CASSLSMGSGAFF
TGTGCCAGCAGCTTAAGTATGGGGAGTGGAGCTTTCTTT
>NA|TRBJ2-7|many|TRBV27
CASSLYRTAAYEQYF
TGTGCCAGCAGTTTATACAGGACAGCGGCCTACGAGCAGTACTTC
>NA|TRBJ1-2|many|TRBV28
CASSLPADPRNGYTF
TGTGCCAGCAGTCTCCCGGCGGACCCTCGGAATGGCTACACCTTC
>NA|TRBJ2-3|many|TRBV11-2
CASSYTESHRGTQYF
TGTGCCAGCAGCTACACAGAGTCCCATAGAGGGACGCAGTATTTT
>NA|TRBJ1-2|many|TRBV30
CAWSPGKSGYGYTF
TGTGCCTGGAGCCCAGGGAAGTCCGGTTATGGCTACACCTTC
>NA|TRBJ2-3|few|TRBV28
CASSQSFNVIVTQYF
TGTGCCAGCAGCCAGAGCTTTAATGTTATAGTAACGCAGTATTTT
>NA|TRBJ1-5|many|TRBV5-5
CASSLGERGNQPQHF
TGTGCCAGCAGCTTGGGTGAGCGTGGCAATCAGCCCCAGCATTTT
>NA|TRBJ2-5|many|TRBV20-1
CSAPSPHRETQYF
TGCAGTGCCCCATCCCCACATAGGGAGACCCAGTACTTC
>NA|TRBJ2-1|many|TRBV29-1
CSVELGQGRPNEQFF
TGCAGCGTTGAACTGGGGCAGGGACGGCCGAATGAGCAGTTCTTC
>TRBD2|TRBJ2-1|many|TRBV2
CASSGLAGAYNEQFF
TGTGCCAGCAGTGGGCTAGCGGGAGCCTACAATGAGCAGTTCTTC
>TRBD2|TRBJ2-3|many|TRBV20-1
CSAREWNGRADTQYF
TGCAGTGCTAGAGAGTGGAACGGGAGGGCAGATACGCAGTATTTT
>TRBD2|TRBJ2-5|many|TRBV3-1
CASSQGPAVLAGPQETQYF
TGTGCCAGCAGCCAAGGCCCCGCGGTACTAGCGGGACCCCAAGAGACCCAGTACTTC